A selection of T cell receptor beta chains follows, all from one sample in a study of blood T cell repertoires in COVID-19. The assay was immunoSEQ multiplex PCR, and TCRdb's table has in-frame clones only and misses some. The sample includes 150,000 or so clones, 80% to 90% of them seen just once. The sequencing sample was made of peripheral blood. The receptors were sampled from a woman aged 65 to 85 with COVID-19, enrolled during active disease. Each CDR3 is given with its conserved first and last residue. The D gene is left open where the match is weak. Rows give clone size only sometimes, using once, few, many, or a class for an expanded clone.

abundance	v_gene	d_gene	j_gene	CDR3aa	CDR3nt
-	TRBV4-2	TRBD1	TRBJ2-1	CASSQGQGADNEQFF	TGTGCCAGCAGCCAAGGACAGGGGGCAGACAATGAGCAGTTCTTC
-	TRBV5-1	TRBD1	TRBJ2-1	CASSYPTRDSLHNEQFF	TGCGCCAGCAGCTACCCAACCCGGGACAGCCTACACAATGAGCAGTTCTTC
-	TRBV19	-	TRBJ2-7	CASSRGGDKSYEQYF	TGTGCCAGTAGTCGTGGTGGGGACAAGTCCTACGAGCAGTACTTC
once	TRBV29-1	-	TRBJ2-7	CSVGIRTTTYEQYF	TGCAGCGTAGGTATTAGGACAACGACCTACGAGCAGTACTTC
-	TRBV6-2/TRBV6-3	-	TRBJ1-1	CASSYQTWRGSSTEAFF	TGTGCCAGCAGTTACCAGACCTGGAGGGGCTCGAGCACTGAAGCTTTCTTT
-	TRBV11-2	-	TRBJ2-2	CASSLIGGANTGELFF	TGTGCCAGCAGCCTGATTGGGGGGGCCAACACCGGGGAGCTGTTTTTT
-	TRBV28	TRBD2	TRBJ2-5	CASSLILAGGGETQYF	TGTGCCAGCAGTTTAATCCTAGCGGGGGGCGGGGAGACCCAGTACTTC
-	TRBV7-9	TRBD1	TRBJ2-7	CASSRTGGLNEQYF	TGTGCCAGCAGCCGGACAGGGGGGCTCAACGAGCAGTACTTC
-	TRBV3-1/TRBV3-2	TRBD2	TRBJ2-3	CASSQRGSGGSTDTQYF	TGTGCCAGCAGCCAAAGGGGGAGCGGGGGGTCCACAGATACGCAGTATTTT
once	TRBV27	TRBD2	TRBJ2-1	CASSPKMTSGGYNEQFF	TGTGCCAGCAGCCCTAAAATGACTAGCGGGGGATACAATGAGCAGTTCTTC
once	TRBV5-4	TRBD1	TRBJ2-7	CASSLEGQGGFREQYF	TGTGCCAGCAGCTTGGAGGGACAGGGGGGATTCAGGGAGCAGTACTTC
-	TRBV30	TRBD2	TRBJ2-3	CAWSGLAVTDTQYF	TGTGCCTGGAGTGGACTAGCCGTCACAGATACGCAGTATTTT
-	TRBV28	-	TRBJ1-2	CASSLGGGYTNYGYTF	TGTGCCAGCAGTTTAGGGGGGGGCTACACTAACTATGGCTACACCTTC
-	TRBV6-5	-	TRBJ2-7	CATTPNGDYEQYF	TGTGCCACCACTCCAAACGGGGACTACGAGCAGTACTTC
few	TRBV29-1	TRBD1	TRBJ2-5	CSVGGQGEGETQYF	TGCAGCGTTGGGGGACAGGGTGAGGGAGAGACCCAGTACTTC
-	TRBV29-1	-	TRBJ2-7	CSVEDRDLINGYEQYF	TGCAGCGTTGAAGACCGGGACTTAATTAATGGATACGAGCAGTACTTC
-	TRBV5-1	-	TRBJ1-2	CASSLAGGYGYTF	TGCGCCAGCAGCTTGGCGGGGGGTTATGGCTACACCTTC
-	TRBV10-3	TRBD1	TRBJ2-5	CAISENGQGRETQYF	TGTGCCATCAGTGAGAACGGACAGGGGCGAGAGACCCAGTACTTC
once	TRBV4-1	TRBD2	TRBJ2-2	CASSPSPGLAGGPPLRTGELFF	TGCGCCAGCAGCCCTTCACCGGGACTAGCGGGGGGGCCACCTCTACGCACCGGGGAGCTGTTTTTT
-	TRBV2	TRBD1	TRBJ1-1	CASSRLSPPQGVTEAFF	TGTGCCAGCTCAAGATTGTCCCCCCCCCAGGGGGTCACTGAAGCTTTCTTT
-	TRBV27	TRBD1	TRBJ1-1	CASRNRGTKMWGQSSTEAFF	TGTGCCAGCAGGAACAGGGGGACTAAAATGTGGGGACAGAGCTCTACTGAAGCTTTCTTT
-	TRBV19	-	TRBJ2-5	CASSIAQRQETQYF	TGTGCCAGTAGTATAGCGCAGCGGCAAGAGACCCAGTACTTC
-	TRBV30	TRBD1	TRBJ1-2	CAWSGGQGANGYTF	TGTGCCTGGAGTGGGGGACAGGGGGCAAATGGCTACACCTTC
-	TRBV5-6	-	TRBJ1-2	CASRTPNNYGYTF	TGTGCCAGCAGAACACCCAACAACTATGGCTACACCTTC
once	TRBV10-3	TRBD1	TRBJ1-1	CATRTGVEAEAFF	TGTGCCACCCGGACAGGGGTAGAAGCTGAAGCTTTCTTT
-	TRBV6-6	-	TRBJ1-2	CASSYSPSEGNYGYTF	TGTGCCAGCAGTTACTCACCGTCGGAGGGAAACTATGGCTACACCTTC
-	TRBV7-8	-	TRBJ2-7	CATGRDSYEQYF	TGTGCCACTGGCAGGGATTCCTACGAGCAGTACTTC
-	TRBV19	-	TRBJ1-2	CASSIQEYWTDDDVNYGYTF	TGTGCCAGTAGTATTCAAGAGTATTGGACAGACGACGATGTTAACTATGGCTACACCTTC
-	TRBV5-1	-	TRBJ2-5	CASSLAGGDETQYF	TGCGCCAGCAGCTTGGCCGGGGGAGACGAGACCCAGTACTTC
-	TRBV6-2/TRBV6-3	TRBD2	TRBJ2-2	CASSRLAGGRSTGELFF	TGTGCCAGCAGTCGGCTAGCGGGGGGGCGGAGCACCGGGGAGCTGTTTTTT
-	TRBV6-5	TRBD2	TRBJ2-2	CASSYSRAGGRGELFF	TGTGCCAGCAGTTACTCTAGAGCGGGGGGGCGCGGGGAGCTGTTTTTT
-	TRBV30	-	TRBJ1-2	CAWSPLTVNYGYTF	TGTGCCTGGAGTCCCCTGACAGTCAACTATGGCTACACCTTC
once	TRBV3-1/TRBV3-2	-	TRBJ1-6	CASSQAQAGSGSPLHF	TGTGCCAGCAGCCAGGCTCAGGCGGGGTCGGGTTCACCCCTCCACTTT
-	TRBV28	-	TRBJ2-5	CASSLIDGPTQETQYF	TGTGCCAGCAGTTTAATCGATGGGCCGACCCAAGAGACCCAGTACTTC
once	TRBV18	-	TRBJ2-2	CASSRVANTGELFF	TGTGCCAGCTCACGCGTGGCGAACACCGGGGAGCTGTTTTTT
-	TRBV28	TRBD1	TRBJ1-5	CASTNLRQQGARGNQPQHF	TGTGCCAGCACGAATTTACGACAACAGGGGGCGCGTGGCAATCAGCCCCAGCATTTT
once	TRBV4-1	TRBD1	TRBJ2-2	CASSQERTGGLWTGELFF	TGCGCCAGCAGCCAAGAGAGGACAGGGGGCTTGTGGACCGGGGAGCTGTTTTTT